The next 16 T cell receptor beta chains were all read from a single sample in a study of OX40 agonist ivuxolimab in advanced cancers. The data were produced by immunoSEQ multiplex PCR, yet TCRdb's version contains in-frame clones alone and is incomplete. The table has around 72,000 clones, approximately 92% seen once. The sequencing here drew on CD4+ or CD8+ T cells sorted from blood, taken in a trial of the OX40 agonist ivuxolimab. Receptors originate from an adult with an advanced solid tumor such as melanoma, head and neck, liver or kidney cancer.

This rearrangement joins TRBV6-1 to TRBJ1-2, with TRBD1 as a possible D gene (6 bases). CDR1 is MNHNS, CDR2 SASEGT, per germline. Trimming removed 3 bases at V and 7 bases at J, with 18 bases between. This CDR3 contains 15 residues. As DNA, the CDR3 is TGTGCCAGCAGTGACCTCAGGGGAGGGGTTTCTGGCTACACCTTC. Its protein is CASSDLRGGVSGYTF.

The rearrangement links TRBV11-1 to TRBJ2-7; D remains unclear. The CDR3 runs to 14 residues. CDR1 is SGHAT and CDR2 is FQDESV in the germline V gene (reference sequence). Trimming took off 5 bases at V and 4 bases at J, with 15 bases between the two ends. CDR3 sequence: CASSRDHGLYEQYF. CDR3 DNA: TGTGCCAGCAGCCGCGACCACGGGCTTTACGAGCAGTACTTC.

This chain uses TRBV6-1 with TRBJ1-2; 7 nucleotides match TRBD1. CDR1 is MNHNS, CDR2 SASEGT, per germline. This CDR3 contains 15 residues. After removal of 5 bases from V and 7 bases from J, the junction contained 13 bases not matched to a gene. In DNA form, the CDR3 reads TGTGCCAGCAGTTTCTGGGGTTACAGGGGCGTTGGCTACACCTTC. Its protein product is CASSFWGYRGVGYTF.

The CDR3 protein is CASSSGATNEKLFF. CDR3 DNA: TGTGCCAGCAGTTCTGGGGCAACTAATGAAAAACTGTTTTTT. V usage is TRBV28 and J usage is TRBJ1-4; D is uncertain. This CDR3 is built from 14 residues. V was shortened by 4 bases and J by 0 bases, with 6 bases between the two germline ends. The germline V gene encodes CDR1 MDHEN and CDR2 SYDVKM. The full variable domain, completed using reference TRBV28 and TRBJ1-4, is DVKVTQSSRYLVKRTGEKVFLECVQDMDHENMFWYRQDPGLGLRLIYFSYDVKMKEKGDIPEGYSVSREKKERFSLILESASTNQTSMYLCASSSGATNEKLFFGSGTQLSVL.

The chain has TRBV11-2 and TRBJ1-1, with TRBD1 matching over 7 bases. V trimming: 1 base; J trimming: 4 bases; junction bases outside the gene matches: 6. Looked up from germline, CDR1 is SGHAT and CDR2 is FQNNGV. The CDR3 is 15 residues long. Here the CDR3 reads CASSLVGQGGTEAFF. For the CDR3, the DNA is TGTGCCAGCAGCTTAGTAGGTCAGGGGGGCACTGAAGCTTTCTTT.

The CDR3 here is CSVDRGINTGELFF. CDR3 coding DNA: TGCAGCGTTGACAGGGGGATTAACACCGGGGAGCTGTTTTTT. This chain links TRBV29-1 with TRBJ2-2; 7 bases are a match to TRBD1. The J segment lost 2 bases and the V segment lost 3 bases, leaving 3 bases of the junction unmatched. CDR3 length: 14 residues. Germline loops: CDR1 SQVTM, CDR2 ANQGSEA.

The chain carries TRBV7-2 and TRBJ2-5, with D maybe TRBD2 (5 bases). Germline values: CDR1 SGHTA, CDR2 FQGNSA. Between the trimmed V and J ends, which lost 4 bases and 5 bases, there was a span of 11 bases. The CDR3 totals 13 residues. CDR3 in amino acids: CASSSTREETQYF. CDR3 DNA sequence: TGTGCCAGCAGCTCGACAAGGGAGGAGACCCAGTACTTC.

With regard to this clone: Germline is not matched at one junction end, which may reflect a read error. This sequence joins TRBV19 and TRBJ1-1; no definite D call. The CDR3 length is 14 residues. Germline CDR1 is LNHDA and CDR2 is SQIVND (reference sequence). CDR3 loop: CAGSITPGNTEAFF. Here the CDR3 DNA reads TGTGCCGGTAGTATTACACCGGGGAACACTGAAGCTTTCTTT. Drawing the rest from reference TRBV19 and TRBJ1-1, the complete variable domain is DGGITQSPKYLFRKEGQNVTLSCEQNLNHDAMYWYRQDPGQGLRLIYYSQIVNDFQKGDIAEGYSVSREKKESFPLTVTSAQKNPTAFYLCAGSITPGNTEAFFGQGTRLTVV.

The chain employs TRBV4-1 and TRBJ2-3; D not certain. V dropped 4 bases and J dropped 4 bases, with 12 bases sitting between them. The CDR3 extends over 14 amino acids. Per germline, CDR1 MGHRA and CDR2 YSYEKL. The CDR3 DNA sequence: TGCGCCAGCAGCCCCAAGCCCGGGTCAGATACGCAGTATTTT. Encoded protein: CASSPKPGSDTQYF.

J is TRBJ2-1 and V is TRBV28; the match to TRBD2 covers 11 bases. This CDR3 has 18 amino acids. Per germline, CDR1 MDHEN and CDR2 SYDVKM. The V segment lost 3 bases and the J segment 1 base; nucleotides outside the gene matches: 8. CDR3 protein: CASSFPGLAGKSYNEQFF. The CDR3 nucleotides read TGTGCCAGCAGTTTCCCCGGACTAGCGGGTAAATCCTACAATGAGCAGTTCTTC.

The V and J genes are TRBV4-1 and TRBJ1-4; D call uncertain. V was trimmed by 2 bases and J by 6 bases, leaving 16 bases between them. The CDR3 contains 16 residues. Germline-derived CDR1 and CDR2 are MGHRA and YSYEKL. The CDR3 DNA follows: TGCGCCAGCAGCCAACTACCTGGGTATGGGGATGAAAAACTGTTTTTT. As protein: CASSQLPGYGDEKLFF.

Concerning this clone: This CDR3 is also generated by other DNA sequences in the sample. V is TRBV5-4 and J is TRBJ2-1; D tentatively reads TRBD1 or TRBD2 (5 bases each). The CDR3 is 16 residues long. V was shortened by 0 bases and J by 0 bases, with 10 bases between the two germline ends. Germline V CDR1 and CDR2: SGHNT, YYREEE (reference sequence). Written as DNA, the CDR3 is TGTGCCAGCAGCTTGGGGGGACGGTCCTCCTACAATGAGCAGTTCTTC. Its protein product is CASSLGGRSSYNEQFF.

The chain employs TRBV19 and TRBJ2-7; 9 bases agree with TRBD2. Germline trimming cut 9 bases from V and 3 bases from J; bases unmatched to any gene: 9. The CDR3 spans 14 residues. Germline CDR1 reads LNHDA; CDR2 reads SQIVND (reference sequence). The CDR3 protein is CASAPSGGHYEQYF. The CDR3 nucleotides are TGTGCCAGCGCGCCGAGCGGGGGGCACTACGAGCAGTACTTC.

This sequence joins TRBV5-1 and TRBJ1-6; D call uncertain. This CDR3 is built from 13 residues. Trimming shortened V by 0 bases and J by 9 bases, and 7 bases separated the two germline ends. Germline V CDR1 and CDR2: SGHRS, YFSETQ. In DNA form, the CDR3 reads TGCGCCAGCAGCTTGGGGGCCTTTTCACCCCTCCACTTT. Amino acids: CASSLGAFSPLHF.

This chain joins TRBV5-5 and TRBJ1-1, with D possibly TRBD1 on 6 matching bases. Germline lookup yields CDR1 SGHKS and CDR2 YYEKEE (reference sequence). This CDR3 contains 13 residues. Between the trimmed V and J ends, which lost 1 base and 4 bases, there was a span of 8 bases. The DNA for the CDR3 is TGTGCCAGCAGCTTGAAGGGGGTCACTGAAGCTTTCTTT. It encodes CASSLKGVTEAFF.

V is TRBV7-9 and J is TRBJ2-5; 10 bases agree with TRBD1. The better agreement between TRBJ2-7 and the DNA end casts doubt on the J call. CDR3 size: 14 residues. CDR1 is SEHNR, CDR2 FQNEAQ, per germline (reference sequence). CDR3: CASSLGTGAYEQYF. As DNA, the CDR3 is TGTGCCAGCAGCTTGGGGACAGGGGCCTACGAGCAGTACTTC.